Listed here is a single T cell receptor (beta chain). The antigen remains undetermined. Sequence at one end of the junction differs from germline and may be a read error. This specimen belongs to a study of a mutant IDH1 vaccine in newly diagnosed glioma. Study overall: Sex among treated patients split about 60% male, roughly 38% female; mean age was approximately 38 years. The earlier regimen, radiotherapy, temozolomide, or both, was most often both. Study-level results: Pseudoprogression appeared independent of alterations in top peripheral clonotypes.

Documented time point: baseline, week 1 (first vaccination visit). Treatment of the sample: pre-vaccination baseline after standard-of-care therapy. Donors had new IDH1-mutant astrocytomas of WHO grade 3 or 4 (ATRX-lost). Sequencing used immunoSEQ multiplex PCR; TCRdb keeps in-frame clones, though not all of them. The sample has about 68,000 clones, 79% seen once. Sequenced material: PBMCs, taken from a glioma patient treated with radiotherapy, temozolomide or both. This receptor was obtained from a man aged 50 to 60 with glioma.

The CDR3: CASTPTGGQPQHF. CDR3 nucleotides: TGTGCTAGCACCCCTACAGGGGGTCAGCCCCAGCATTTT. The chain carries TRBV7-7 and TRBJ1-5; 8 nucleotides agree with TRBD1. From germline, CDR1 is SSHAT and CDR2 FNYEAQ (reference sequence). This CDR3 is 13 amino acids long.